This TCR beta chain was observed in a study of blood T cell repertoires in COVID-19. The data were produced by immunoSEQ multiplex PCR, yet TCRdb's version contains in-frame clones alone and is incomplete. The table shows about 120,000 clones, with approximately 87% occurring only once. Sequenced material: peripheral blood. The clonotype was recovered from a woman between 50 and 59 years old with acute or convalescent COVID-19.

Written as DNA, the CDR3 is TGTGCTAGTGGTTTAGCTAGCGGGGGGGCTAGCACAGATACGCAGTATTTT. It is translated as CASGLASGGASTDTQYF. The rearrangement uses TRBV12-5 and TRBJ2-3; 12 nucleotides match TRBD2. The CDR3 is made up of 17 amino acids. Losses at the gene ends were 3 bases for V and 0 bases for J; bases not matched to a gene: 4. The V gene's germline CDR1 is LGHNT and CDR2 FRNRAP.